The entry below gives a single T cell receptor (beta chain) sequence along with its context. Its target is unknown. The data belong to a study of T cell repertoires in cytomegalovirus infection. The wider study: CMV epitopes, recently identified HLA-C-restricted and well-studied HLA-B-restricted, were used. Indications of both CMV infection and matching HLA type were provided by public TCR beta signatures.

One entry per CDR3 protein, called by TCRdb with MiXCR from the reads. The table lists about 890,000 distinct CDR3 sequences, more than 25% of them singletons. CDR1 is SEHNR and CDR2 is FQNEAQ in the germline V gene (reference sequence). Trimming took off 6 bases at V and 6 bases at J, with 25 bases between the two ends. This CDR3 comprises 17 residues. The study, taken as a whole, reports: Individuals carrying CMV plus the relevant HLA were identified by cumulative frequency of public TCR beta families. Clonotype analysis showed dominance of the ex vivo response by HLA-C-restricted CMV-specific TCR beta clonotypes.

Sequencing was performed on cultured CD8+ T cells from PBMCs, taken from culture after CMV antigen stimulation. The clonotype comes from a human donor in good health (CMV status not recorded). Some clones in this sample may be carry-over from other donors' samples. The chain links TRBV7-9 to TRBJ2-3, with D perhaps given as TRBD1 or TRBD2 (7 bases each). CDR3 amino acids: CASRTRQGGHTTDTQYF. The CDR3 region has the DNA TGTGCCAGCAGGACAAGACAGGGAGGGCATACCACGGATACGCAGTATTTT.